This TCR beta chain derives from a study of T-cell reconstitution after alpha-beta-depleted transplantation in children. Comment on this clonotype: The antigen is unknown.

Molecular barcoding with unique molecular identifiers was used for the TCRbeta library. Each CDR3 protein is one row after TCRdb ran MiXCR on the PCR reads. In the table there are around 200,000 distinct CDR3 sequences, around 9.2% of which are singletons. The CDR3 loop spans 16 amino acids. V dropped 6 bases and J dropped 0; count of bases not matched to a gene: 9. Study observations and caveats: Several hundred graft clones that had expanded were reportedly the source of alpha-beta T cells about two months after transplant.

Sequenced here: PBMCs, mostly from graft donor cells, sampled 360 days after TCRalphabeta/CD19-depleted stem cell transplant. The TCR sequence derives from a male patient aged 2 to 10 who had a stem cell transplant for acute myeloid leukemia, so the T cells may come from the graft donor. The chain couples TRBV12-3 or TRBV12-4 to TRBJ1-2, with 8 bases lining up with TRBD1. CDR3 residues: CASRERDRPSNYGYTF. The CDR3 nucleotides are TGTGCCAGCAGAGAAAGGGACAGGCCTTCTAACTATGGCTACACCTTC.